Each of the 7 T cell receptor beta chains below was sequenced from the same sample in a study of T-cell memory formation after mild COVID-19. TCRdb reprocessed the 5' RACE reads with MiXCR, giving one entry per CDR3 protein. This sample has about 200,000 distinct CDR3 sequences, with just over 9.5% found just once. Specimen: PBMCs or a T cell subset sorted from them (not recorded which). These receptors were collected from a man aged 18 to 30 who had mild COVID-19 (a few samples of this study predate the infection). Cell type and time point are not known.

This clonotype was recorded at least ten times. The rearrangement uses TRBV12-3 or TRBV12-4 and TRBJ2-5; weak D call: TRBD2 (5 bases). The V end lost 4 bases, the J end lost 5 bases, and 11 bases lay between the germline ends. This CDR3 has 13 residues. This chain's CDR3 is CASSSADGETQYF. CDR3 nucleotide sequence: TGTGCCAGCAGTTCAGCGGACGGTGAGACCCAGTACTTC.

The sample holds a few counts of this clonotype. V is TRBV20-1 and J is TRBJ2-3, with D hard to call. This CDR3 spans 16 amino acids. CDR1 is DFQATT, CDR2 SNEGSKA, per germline (reference sequence). Trimming left V 1 base short and J 3 bases short, with 17 bases between. CDR3 DNA sequence: TGCAGTGCTAGAGCGAGACCTGGGCATATGACAGATACGCAGTATTTT. It specifies CSARARPGHMTDTQYF.

This clonotype was counted only a few times. J is TRBJ2-1 and V is TRBV20-1; tentative D call: TRBD1 (5 bases). The CDR3 extends over 15 amino acids. The germline V and J ends were trimmed by 0 bases and 9 bases, with 18 bases remaining between them. Germline lookup yields CDR1 DFQATT and CDR2 SNEGSKA (reference sequence). CDR3 amino acids: CSARDSEHRRREQFF. In DNA form, the CDR3 reads TGCAGTGCTAGAGATTCGGAGCACAGGAGACGTGAGCAGTTCTTC.

This clonotype was observed a handful of times. The chain couples TRBV24-1 to TRBJ2-1, with TRBD2 matching 8 bases. The CDR3 totals 15 residues. Germline values: CDR1 KGHDR, CDR2 SFDVKD. The trim removed 5 bases at V and 4 bases at J, leaving 6 bases unmatched. The CDR3 DNA reads TGTGCCACCAGTGGTTTAGCGGGGCCTTACAATGAGCAGTTCTTC. Its translation: CATSGLAGPYNEQFF.

This clonotype was detected a few times. This chain uses TRBV7-2 with TRBJ2-7; a possible D gene is TRBD2 (6 bases). The CDR3 extends over 13 amino acids. The V gene lost 1 base and the J gene lost 9 bases, with 13 bases spanning the gap. Per the germline V gene, CDR1 is SGHTA and CDR2 is FQGNSA. The chain's CDR3 is CASSLGRGSGQYF. In DNA, the CDR3 is TGTGCCAGCAGCTTAGGGAGGGGTTCAGGGCAGTACTTC.

V is TRBV6-5 and J is TRBJ2-3; no clear D gene. Trimming pared 6 bases from V and 0 bases from J, leaving 7 bases between. Germline loops: CDR1 MNHEY, CDR2 SVGAGI. The CDR3 has 13 amino acids. The CDR3 sequence is CASRHDSTDTQYF. For the CDR3, the DNA is TGTGCCAGCAGGCACGACAGCACAGATACGCAGTATTTT.

The V gene is TRBV9, the J gene TRBJ2-3, with no clear D. The CDR3 has 13 residues. From germline, CDR1 is SGDLS and CDR2 YYNGEE. V lost 1 base, J lost 3 bases, and 6 bases lay in between. The chain's CDR3 is CASSVIQTDTQYF. CDR3 DNA sequence: TGTGCCAGCAGCGTAATACAGACAGATACGCAGTATTTT.